This is a list of T cell receptor beta chains from one sample in a study of cytomegalovirus exposure and HLA in healthy donors. Sequencing used immunoSEQ multiplex PCR; TCRdb keeps in-frame clones, though not all of them. The table shows hundreds of thousands of clones, with around 78% occurring only once. Sample: PBMCs. All receptors come from a boy aged 5 to 17 in good health and CMV-seronegative. CDR3s include the opening cysteine and the closing phenylalanine or tryptophan. D genes are given only for firm matches. Clone sizes are given selectively: once, few, many, or a class where the clone is expanded.

.	TRBV27	TRBD1	TRBJ2-1	TGTGCCAGCAGTCTTGGGACAGCCTACAATGAGCAGTTCTTC	CASSLGTAYNEQFF
.	TRBV11-3	TRBD1	TRBJ2-7	TGTGCCAGCGGGTTATACAGGGGTGAGAGCTACGAGCAGTACTTC	CASGLYRGESYEQYF
.	TRBV11-2	.	TRBJ2-1	TGTGCCAGCAGCTTATCCGGGTACGGGGACAATGAGCAGTTCTTC	CASSLSGYGDNEQFF
.	TRBV2	.	TRBJ2-3	TGTGCCAGCAATCAGGGCGGTACAGATACGCAGTATTTT	CASNQGGTDTQYF
.	TRBV4-1	TRBD2	TRBJ2-7	TGCGCCAGCAGCCGCATAGCGGGGCCCTTCTCCTACGAGCAGTACTTC	CASSRIAGPFSYEQYF
.	TRBV5-4	TRBD1	TRBJ2-1	TGTGCCAGCAGCTCAGGACAGGGACCCTACAATGAGCAGTTCTTC	CASSSGQGPYNEQFF
.	TRBV4-2	TRBD1	TRBJ1-1	TGTGCCAGCAGCTTCACCGGGACAGGGGGCGCAGTGAACACTGAAGCTTTCTTT	CASSFTGTGGAVNTEAFF
.	TRBV7-9	TRBD1	TRBJ1-2	TGTGCCAGCAGCTTAGGGACAGGGGAAGGCTACACCTTC	CASSLGTGEGYTF
.	TRBV7-9	.	TRBJ1-3	TGTGCCACCCTGCGGACAGCCTCGATCTCTGGAAACACCATATATTTT	CATLRTASISGNTIYF
.	TRBV19	.	TRBJ1-5	TGTGCCAGTAGTGTCGGGGAGTATCAGCCCCAGCATTTT	CASSVGEYQPQHF
.	TRBV9	.	TRBJ2-1	TGTGCCAGCAGCGTAGAGGGGAGGGGGAACAATGAGCAGTTCTTC	CASSVEGRGNNEQFF
.	TRBV6-4	TRBD1	TRBJ1-2	TGTGCCAGCAGTGACTCCCCGGACAGGGCCGATGGCTACCCCTTC	CASSDSPDRADGYPF
.	TRBV18	TRBD2	TRBJ2-5	TGTGCCAGCTCACCACGGGCCGGGACTAGCGGGAGCCAAGAGACCCAGTACTTC	CASSPRAGTSGSQETQYF
.	TRBV6-4	TRBD2	TRBJ2-2	TGTGCCAGCGCGGGAGATAACACCGGGGAGCTGTTTTTT	CASAGDNTGELFF
.	TRBV11-3	TRBD2	TRBJ2-3	TGTGCCAGCAGCTTTACTAGCGGGGCAGATACGCAGTATTTT	CASSFTSGADTQYF
.	TRBV5-1	.	TRBJ2-3	TGCGCCAGCAGCCCGGACAGTTACACAGATACGCAGTATTTT	CASSPDSYTDTQYF
.	TRBV29-1	TRBD2	TRBJ2-2	TGCAGCGTTGAATCACTAGCGGGTGAAAACACCGGGGAGCTGTTTTTT	CSVESLAGENTGELFF
.	TRBV30	.	TRBJ1-3	TGTGCCTGGAGTGTAGGGGCCTCCGGAAACACCATATATTTT	CAWSVGASGNTIYF
.	TRBV5-1	TRBD1	TRBJ1-5	TGCGCCAGCAGCTTGGACAGGGGGCGGGATCAGCCCCAGCATTTT	CASSLDRGRDQPQHF
few	TRBV30	TRBD2	TRBJ2-7	TGTGCCTGGAGTGTAGCGGGAGCCCCCTACGAGCAGTACTTC	CAWSVAGAPYEQYF
.	TRBV5-3	.	TRBJ2-3	TGTGCCAGCAATCCTTGCGGGGTAACAGATACGCAGTATTTT	CASNPCGVTDTQYF
.	TRBV10-3	TRBD1	TRBJ1-2	TGTGCCATCAGTTCAGGGGGAGGCTACACCTTC	CAISSGGGYTF
.	TRBV10-3	.	TRBJ1-6	TGTGCCATCAGGGAACGCGGGACCACGGAAAATTCACCCCTCCACTTT	CAIRERGTTENSPLHF
.	TRBV15	.	TRBJ1-6	TGTGCCACCAGCAGAGATGGCGACTGGTGGAATTCACCCCTCCACTTT	CATSRDGDWWNSPLHF
.	TRBV5-8	TRBD1	TRBJ2-7	TGTGCCAGCAGCACCGAGGGTCGGGACAGAATCTACTTC	CASSTEGRDRIYF
.	TRBV11-3	.	TRBJ2-6	TGTGCCAGCAGGCATGCGGAGAGCGGGGCCAACGTCCTGACTTTC	CASRHAESGANVLTF
few	TRBV7-9	.	TRBJ1-2	TGTGCCAGCAGCTACCGGACATCCGACTATGGCTACACCTTC	CASSYRTSDYGYTF
.	TRBV6-1	.	TRBJ2-5	TGTGCCAGCATCACACAAGGACGGACACAAGAGACCCAGTACTTC	CASITQGRTQETQYF
.	TRBV29-1	.	TRBJ1-2	TGCAGCGTTGAAGGGGGCGAATATGGCTACACCTTC	CSVEGGEYGYTF
few	TRBV5-4	.	TRBJ1-1	TGTGCCAGCAGCTCTGGAGGTACAGAGAACACTGAAGCTTTCTTT	CASSSGGTENTEAFF
once	TRBV15	.	TRBJ1-2	TGTGCCACCAGCATCTGGCGGGGCGGCTACACCTTC	CATSIWRGGYTF
.	TRBV18	TRBD1	TRBJ2-1	TGTGCCAGCTCACCGGACAGGGGGCGATCTCCCTACAATGAGCAGTTCTTC	CASSPDRGRSPYNEQFF
once	TRBV14	TRBD1	TRBJ1-6	TGTGCCAGCAGCCAAGATCGACAGGGGACCAACTCCTATAATTCACCCCTCCACTTT	CASSQDRQGTNSYNSPLHF
.	TRBV29-1	.	TRBJ2-1	TGCAGAGGTGACAGCTACAATGAGCAGTTCTTC	CRGDSYNEQFF
.	TRBV18	.	TRBJ1-1	TGTGCCAGCTCACCGTGGGGGGATAAGACTGAAGCTTTCTTT	CASSPWGDKTEAFF
.	TRBV28	.	TRBJ1-2	TGTGCCAGCAGTTCTCTCCGCTCGGGGGGCTACACCTTC	CASSSLRSGGYTF
.	TRBV7-9	.	TRBJ2-3	TGCCTTGAGGGCTCCTTGGGAGGCACAGATACGCAGTATTTT	CLEGSLGGTDTQYF
once	TRBV7-6	.	TRBJ2-1	TGTGCCAGCAGCTTCACAGGGTGGAATGAGCAGTTCTTC	CASSFTGWNEQFF
.	TRBV11-3	TRBD1	TRBJ2-7	TGTGCCAGCAGCTTGGGGACAGGGGGCTCCTACGAGCAGTACTTC	CASSLGTGGSYEQYF
.	TRBV5-1	TRBD1	TRBJ2-7	TGCGCCAGCAGCCCTGACAGGGCTCTCCCCAAATCCTACGAGCAGTACTTC	CASSPDRALPKSYEQYF
few	TRBV7-9	.	TRBJ1-1	TGTGCCAGCAGCTTAGATCGTGTGAACACTGAAGCTTTCTTT	CASSLDRVNTEAFF
.	TRBV5-4	.	TRBJ1-6	TGTGCCAGCACCCGCGGCTTTAGTTCACCCCTCCACTTT	CASTRGFSSPLHF
.	TRBV15	TRBD2	TRBJ2-2	TGTGCCACCAGCAAGCTAGCGGGAGGGCTCGCATACACCGGGGAGCTGTTTTTT	CATSKLAGGLAYTGELFF
.	TRBV11-2	.	TRBJ2-5	TGTGCCAGCAGCCTAGGACACGCCGCGGAGACCCAGTACTTC	CASSLGHAAETQYF
.	TRBV5-4	.	TRBJ2-7	TGTGCCAGCAGCCGTGTGTCCACAGATTACGAGCAGTACTTC	CASSRVSTDYEQYF
once	TRBV6-1	TRBD2	TRBJ2-1	TGTGCCAGTAGACTAGCGGGGGGATTGTACAATGAGCAGTTCTTC	CASRLAGGLYNEQFF
.	TRBV7-9	.	TRBJ1-5	TGTGCCAGCAGCTTATCGGGTTCGCGCCAGCCCCAGCATTTT	CASSLSGSRQPQHF
.	TRBV2	TRBD2	TRBJ2-3	TGTGCCACCACGAGCGGGGAAGGCCGCACAGATACGCAGTATTTT	CATTSGEGRTDTQYF
.	TRBV5-4	.	TRBJ2-2	TGTGCCAGCAGCTTGGATATCAGTTCGAACACCGGGGAGCTGTTTTTT	CASSLDISSNTGELFF
.	TRBV2	.	TRBJ1-3	TGTGCCAGCAGTCAGACAGCATCTGGAAACACCATATATTTT	CASSQTASGNTIYF